These 21 T cell receptor beta chains share one sample of origin, sequenced in a study of blood T cell repertoires in COVID-19. Sequencing used immunoSEQ multiplex PCR; TCRdb keeps in-frame clones, though not all of them. The table has around 55,000 clones, around 90% seen once. Sequenced input: peripheral blood. All receptors derive from a man between 60 and 70 years old with acute or convalescent COVID-19.

The chain carries TRBV6-2 or TRBV6-3 and TRBJ2-1, with 9 positions matching TRBD2. CDR1 and CDR2 from the germline V gene are MNHEY and SVGEGT. V gave up 2 bases and J gave up 0 bases; unmatched junction bases: 8. The CDR3 runs to 18 residues. The CDR3 bases are TGTGCCAGCAGTTACAGGACGGCTAGCGGGGCCTCCTACAATGAGCAGTTCTTC. Its protein is CASSYRTASGASYNEQFF.

V gene TRBV28 combines with J gene TRBJ2-1, with D possibly TRBD2 on 5 matching bases. Germline loops: CDR1 MDHEN, CDR2 SYDVKM. V was pared by 6 bases and J by 8 bases, with 17 bases between. CDR3 length equals 14 residues. The DNA for the CDR3 is TGTGCCAGCAGAGTCATGGGGAGATCCCATGAGCAGTTCTTC. This translates into CASRVMGRSHEQFF.

The chain couples TRBV13 to TRBJ2-7; no definite D call. There are 11 residues in the CDR3. The V gene's germline CDR1 is PRHDT and CDR2 FYEKMQ (reference sequence). With 2 bases removed from V and 3 bases from J, the gap between germline ends came to 2 bases. The CDR3 DNA reads as TGTGCCAGCAGCTTATACTACGAGCAGTACTTC. This translates into CASSLYYEQYF.

This clone was found once. The chain combines TRBV4-3 with TRBJ2-5; 8 bases agree with TRBD1. The CDR3 length is 16 residues. The germline gives CDR1 LGHNA, CDR2 YSLEER. Trimming at V came to 1 base and at J to 5 bases, leaving 9 bases not matched to a gene. CDR3 coding DNA: TGCGCCAGCAGCCAAGGTCTCCCAGGGGGCCGCGAGACCCAGTACTTC. It translates to CASSQGLPGGRETQYF.

This clone was recorded only once. CDR3 in amino acids: CSVATGYGEKLFF. The CDR3 nucleotides read TGCAGCGTTGCCACAGGATATGGAGAAAAACTGTTTTTT. The V call is TRBV29-1, the J call TRBJ1-4; D possibly corresponds to TRBD1 (5 bases). Germline CDR1 and CDR2: SQVTM and ANQGSEA. Between the trimmed V and J ends, which lost 4 bases and 8 bases, there was a span of 14 bases. The length of the CDR3 is 13 residues. Together with reference TRBV29-1 and TRBJ1-4, the CDR3 gives the full variable domain: SAVISQKPSRDICQRGTSLTIQCQVDSQVTMMFWYRQQPGQSLTLIATANQGSEATYESGFVIDKFPISRPNLTFSTLTVSNMSPEDSSIYLCSVATGYGEKLFFGSGTQLSVL.

This clone was seen a single time. The genes are TRBV23-1 and TRBJ2-5; D possibly corresponds to TRBD2 (5 bases). TRBV23-1 qualifies as an ORF whose function is uncertain. The CDR3 spans 19 residues. Trimming stripped 1 base from V and 0 bases from J, with 21 bases between. The CDR3 region is CASSQWAELEGRYQETQYF. CDR3 in DNA: TGCGCCAGCAGTCAATGGGCCGAACTAGAGGGCAGATACCAAGAGACCCAGTACTTC.

V is TRBV2 and J is TRBJ1-1; D is undetermined. The CDR3 is made up of 13 amino acids. The germline V gene has CDR1 SNHLY and CDR2 FYNNEI. V lost 6 bases to trimming and J lost 5 bases, with 13 bases between them. The CDR3 is CASRTPEGTEAFF. DNA of the CDR3: TGTGCCAGCAGAACTCCGGAGGGTACTGAAGCTTTCTTT.

V gene TRBV30 combines with J gene TRBJ1-6, with 8 bases aligning to TRBD1. The V segment lost 2 bases and the J segment 7 bases; nucleotides outside the gene matches: 7. Per germline, CDR1 GTSNPN and CDR2 SVGIG (reference sequence). The CDR3 runs 15 residues. The CDR3 spells CAWSLGQGANSPLHF. The DNA of the CDR3 is TGTGCCTGGAGTCTCGGGCAGGGGGCGAATTCACCCCTCCACTTT.

V usage is TRBV12-5 and J usage is TRBJ2-2; tentatively, D is TRBD2 (7 bases). Trimming removed 2 bases from V and 4 bases from J, with 17 bases in between. This CDR3 spans 17 amino acids. Germline V gene data show CDR1 as LGHNT and CDR2 as FRNRAP. CDR3 nucleotides: TGTGCTAGTGGTTTGATCGGGGGGCCCCTTAGCACCGGGGAGCTGTTTTTT. This gives the protein CASGLIGGPLSTGELFF.

With respect to this clone: An end of the junction differs from the germline gene, which may be a read error. The rearrangement links TRBV3-1 (or the pseudogene TRBV3-2) to TRBJ1-2; no definite D call. Germline V gene data show CDR1 as LGHDT and CDR2 as YNNKEL (reference sequence). This CDR3 has 11 amino acids. DNA of the CDR3: TGTGCCAGCAGCCAAGATCTGGTGGCATTCTTC. The encoded protein is CASSQDLVAFF.

V is TRBV7-8 and J is TRBJ1-5; no firm D call. CDR3 length equals 15 residues. Germline V gene sequence: CDR1 SGHVS, CDR2 FQNEAQ. The V and J ends lost 5 bases and 3 bases respectively, with 14 bases between them. The CDR3 bases are TGTGCCAGCAGCCCACAGAGCGACTACAATCAGCCCCAGCATTTT. Its protein product is CASSPQSDYNQPQHF.

The V and J genes are TRBV18 and TRBJ1-5; D call uncertain. This CDR3 is built from 14 residues. The V end was cut by 3 bases, the J end by 0 bases, with 6 bases between. Looked up from germline, CDR1 is KGHSH and CDR2 is LQKENI. CDR3 in DNA: TGTGCCAGCTCACCGTCAGGTAGCAATCAGCCCCAGCATTTT. The encoded protein is CASSPSGSNQPQHF.

This clone was detected once. The J gene is TRBJ1-1, the V gene TRBV18, with D perhaps TRBD1 (5 bases). The CDR3 is made up of 15 amino acids. Germline CDR1 and CDR2: KGHSH and LQKENI. V was shortened by 0 bases and J by 11 bases, with 19 bases between the two germline ends. This CDR3 reads CASSPPVVARGAAFF. The CDR3 DNA sequence: TGTGCCAGCTCACCACCGGTGGTCGCGCGGGGCGCGGCTTTCTTT. Full variable domain (rest looked up from reference TRBV18 and TRBJ1-1): NAGVMQNPRHLVRRRGQEARLRCSPMKGHSHVYWYRQLPEEGLKFMVYLQKENIIDESGMPKERFSAEFPKEGPSILRIQQVVRGDSAAYFCASSPPVVARGAAFFGQGTRLTVV.

This clone was counted once. The rearrangement joins TRBV9 to TRBJ1-5; D might be TRBD1 (6 bases). Germline CDR1 reads SGDLS; CDR2 reads YYNGEE. The CDR3 sequence is 14 residues long. With 6 bases removed from V and 8 bases from J, the gap between germline ends came to 18 bases. CDR3 sequence reads: CASNQGLRGEPQHF. In DNA, the CDR3 is TGTGCCAGCAACCAGGGGTTGAGGGGTGAGCCCCAGCATTTT. Full variable domain (remainder filled in from reference TRBV9 and TRBJ1-5): DSGVTQTPKHLITATGQRVTLRCSPRSGDLSVYWYQQSLDQGLQFLIQYYNGEERAKGNILERFSAQQFPDLHSELNLSSLELGDSALYFCASNQGLRGEPQHFGDGTRLSIL.

This clone has just a few counts. The V and J genes are TRBV30 and TRBJ1-6; 7 bases match TRBD1. Germline V gives CDR1 GTSNPN, CDR2 SVGIG (reference sequence). The CDR3 consists of 14 residues. Losses at the gene ends were 8 bases for V and 13 bases for J; bases not matched to a gene: 17. The CDR3 DNA follows: TGTGCCGGGTGGACGACAGGGCCGGGTTCGCCCCTCCACTTT. It translates to CAGWTTGPGSPLHF.

This clone was recorded a few times. The sample has other DNA sequences that encode this CDR3 too. The chain links TRBV7-2 to TRBJ2-3; TRBD1 aligns across 9 bases. Germline CDR1 is SGHTA and CDR2 is FQGNSA. The CDR3 loop spans 15 amino acids. Trimming removed 4 bases from V and 2 bases from J; junction bases left unmatched: 4. The CDR3 bases are TGTGCCAGCAGCTCGGACAGGGGCCCCACAGATACGCAGTATTTT. Residues: CASSSDRGPTDTQYF.

The chain has TRBV29-1 and TRBJ1-1; 9 bases fit TRBD1. Losses at the gene ends were 7 bases for V and 0 bases for J; bases not matched to a gene: 3. The CDR3 length is 13 residues. The germline V gene encodes CDR1 SQVTM and CDR2 ANQGSEA. DNA for the CDR3: TGCAGCGGCCGACAGGGGGTGAACACTGAAGCTTTCTTT. It is translated as CSGRQGVNTEAFF.

The rearrangement joins TRBV7-2 to TRBJ2-7, with TRBD1 matching 7 bases. CDR3 length: 14 residues. The V gene end was trimmed by 5 bases and the J gene end by 2 bases; junction bases not matched to a gene: 6. The germline V gene encodes CDR1 SGHTA and CDR2 FQGNSA. CDR3 residues: CASSLTGQPYEQYF. The CDR3 DNA is TGTGCCAGCAGCCTGACAGGGCAGCCCTACGAGCAGTACTTC.

The rearrangement joins TRBV18 to TRBJ2-5; no reliable D call. Germline V gene data show CDR1 as KGHSH and CDR2 as LQKENI. There are 15 residues in the CDR3. Between the trimmed V and J ends, which lost 6 bases and 1 base, there was a span of 15 bases. CDR3 region: CASSPLQLTQETQYF. CDR3 coding DNA: TGTGCCAGCTCGCCTTTACAGCTTACCCAAGAGACCCAGTACTTC.

The rearrangement uses TRBV28 and TRBJ2-7, with D tentatively TRBD2 (5 bases). Trimming pared 10 bases from V and 6 bases from J, leaving 19 bases between. This CDR3 region has 13 residues. The germline V gene encodes CDR1 MDHEN and CDR2 SYDVKM. DNA of the CDR3: TGTGCCACAACCGGGAACTCTCCGGGCGAGCAGTACTTC. Amino acid sequence: CATTGNSPGEQYF. Variable domain in full (rest from reference TRBV28 and TRBJ2-7): DVKVTQSSRYLVKRTGEKVFLECVQDMDHENMFWYRQDPGLGLRLIYFSYDVKMKEKGDIPEGYSVSREKKERFSLILESASTNQTSMYLCATTGNSPGEQYFGPGTRLTVT.

The rearrangement uses TRBV3-1 (or the pseudogene TRBV3-2) and TRBJ1-3; the D is unclear. The CDR3 has 16 amino acids. Germline CDR1 LGHDT, CDR2 YNNKEL (reference sequence). Between the trimmed V and J ends, which lost 4 bases and 4 bases, there was a span of 17 bases. The CDR3 sequence is CASSRLGDPAGNTIYF. DNA for the CDR3: TGTGCCAGCAGCCGACTAGGTGATCCGGCCGGAAACACCATATATTTT.